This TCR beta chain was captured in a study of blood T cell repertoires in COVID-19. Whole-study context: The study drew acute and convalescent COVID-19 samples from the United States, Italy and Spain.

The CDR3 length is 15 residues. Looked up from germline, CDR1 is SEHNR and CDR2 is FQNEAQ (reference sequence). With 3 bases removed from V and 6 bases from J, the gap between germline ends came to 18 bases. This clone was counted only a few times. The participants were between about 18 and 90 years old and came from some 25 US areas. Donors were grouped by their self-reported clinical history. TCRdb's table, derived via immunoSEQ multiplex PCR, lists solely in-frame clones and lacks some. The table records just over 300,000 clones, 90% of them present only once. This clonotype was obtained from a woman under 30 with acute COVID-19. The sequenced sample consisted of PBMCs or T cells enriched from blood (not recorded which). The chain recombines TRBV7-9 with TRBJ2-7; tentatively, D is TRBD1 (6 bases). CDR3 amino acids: CASSFSGDADFEQYF. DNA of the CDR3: TGTGCCAGCAGCTTTTCAGGGGACGCCGACTTCGAGCAGTACTTC.